The clone carrying this T cell receptor beta chain was picked up one time. This specimen comes from a study of blood T cell repertoires in COVID-19. Study-level background: COVID-19 samples, acute and convalescent, were from the United States, Italy and Spain. PBMCs, B-cell-depleted T cells, or T cells were the source of the cDNA or gDNA that made up the material.

Trimming at V came to 5 bases and at J to 4 bases, leaving 10 bases not matched to a gene. Germline loops: CDR1 LNHDA, CDR2 SQIVND (reference sequence). CDR3 length: 15 amino acids. Original processing methods: Counts of nucleated cells, estimated from reference gene primer amplification, were obtained. TCRdb's table, derived via immunoSEQ multiplex PCR, lists solely in-frame clones and lacks some. The DNA was the basis for D and trimming; V, J and clone size are from that table. The data contain about 87,000 clones, about 85% of them seen just once; the ten biggest clones take up approximately 2.3%.

This receptor was taken from a woman between 65 and 79 years old with acute or convalescent COVID-19. The chain has TRBV19 and TRBJ1-2; 7 nucleotides match TRBD1. The source material was peripheral blood. The CDR3 coding sequence is TGTGCCAGTAGTCGAAGACAGGGTCGAGGCTATGGCTACACCTTC. This encodes CASSRRQGRGYGYTF.